Sequencing of this T cell receptor (beta chain) was carried out in a study of blood T cell repertoires in COVID-19 (dated by TCRdb to 2020 to 2021). In terms of the full investigation: Samples from collaborators originated in the United States, Italy and Spain and spanned both the acute and convalescent phases of COVID-19. Samples were obtained from the ongoing ImmuneRACE study (first 160 participants) and from 1,200 or so subjects provided by 6 global collaborators. A freely available public database, intended as a resource for researchers studying the immune response to SARS-CoV-2, is where the repertoires were released. The material from the prospective study consisted of cDNA or gDNA derived from T cells, B-cell-depleted T cells, or PBMCs. Nearly every sample came with metadata listing a de-identified subject ID, COVID-19 status, age in years and sex. Where available, HLA class I and class II types were obtained from metadata supplied by the sample provider rather than from assay-based typing. The dataset comprised deeply sampled blood TCRbeta repertoires from subjects exposed to, actively infected with, or recovered from COVID-19. General findings and caveats noted by the study authors: How much clinical and demographic metadata was included differed by source and by participant, and the metadata was provided uncurated.

Collaborating institutions collected whole blood in K2EDTA tubes following their own protocols. Collaborator samples were shipped for TCRbeta analysis as frozen whole blood, isolated PBMCs, or DNA extracted from either sample type. TCRbeta CDR3 regions were amplified from genomic DNA using the immunoSEQ Assay, a bias-controlled multiplex PCR. In the source study's methods: Within the assay, amplification of reference gene primers was used to estimate how many nucleated cells each sample contained. Sequence reads were collapsed and filtered to measure the absolute abundance of every unique TCRbeta CDR3 rearrangement. For each sample, productive Simpson clonality was calculated as the square root of Simpson's diversity index over productive rearrangements. The immuneACCESS repertoire file appears here via TCRdb, limited to in-frame rearrangements. These files lack a portion of the clones; in checked studies, under half of the deficit traces to unresolved V genes, and the cause of the others is not known. The V and J calls and clone size were taken over from that table, and D and trimming were inferred from the DNA. The sample includes approximately 140,000 clones, with over 75% observed a single time. The ten most abundant clones make up more than 1.5% of the sample.

The CDR3 spans 12 residues, from the cysteine through the phenylalanine. Only the CDR3 portion is preserved as DNA: 36 bases, with reading frame beginning at the first base. CDR1 is given as MDHEN and CDR2 as SYDVKM, both from the germline V gene. The junction shows trimming of 3 bases on V and 7 bases on J, plus 9 bases between the germline ends. To note about this clone: This clone's antigen is unknown. No base quality values were provided; no much bigger clone lies one nucleotide off. Other DNA sequences in the sample encode the same CDR3.

The TCR originated in a human donor in a cohort sampled during active COVID-19. The V gene is TRBV28 and the J gene is TRBJ1-2, with TRBD1 perhaps the D gene, on 6 matching bases. The source material was peripheral blood. At the DNA level, the sequence is TGTGCCAGCAGTTTGACAGGCGGTGGCTACACCTTC. It codes for CASSLTGGGYTF.